This record covers a single T cell receptor (beta chain). J was trimmed by 7 bases and V by 0 bases; bases with no gene match: 7. CDR1 and CDR2 (germline): SGHRS, YFSETQ. The CDR3 loop spans 16 amino acids. This sample was included in a study of blood T cell repertoires in COVID-19. As for the study in general: COVID-19 samples collected from the United States, Italy and Spain covered acute and convalescent phases. Sources were T cells, B-cell-depleted T cells, or PBMCs; the material itself was cDNA or gDNA.

Original methodology: Reference gene primer amplification gave nucleated cell count estimates. Some clones are missing from TCRdb's copy, which holds only in-frame ones; the method was immunoSEQ multiplex PCR. D and trimming come from the DNA, and the V and J calls and clone size come from that table. The sample holds approximately 280,000 clones, 89% seen once. This receptor was obtained from a woman aged 55-69 years with acute or convalescent COVID-19. Sequences were obtained from peripheral blood. V is TRBV5-1 and J is TRBJ1-4; 9 bases line up with TRBD1. CDR3 bases: TGCGCCAGCAGCTTGGCCTTACAGGGGGCAGGTGAAAAACTGTTTTTT. Amino acid sequence: CASSLALQGAGEKLFF.